The 8 T cell receptor beta chains presented below share a single source sample, sequenced in a study of cytomegalovirus exposure and HLA in healthy donors. The PCR had 60 Vbeta and 13 Jbeta primers. The assay was immunoSEQ multiplex PCR, and TCRdb's table has in-frame clones only and misses some. The sample contains about 140,000 clones, around two thirds of which appear only once. Sequencing was carried out using PBMCs. The receptors were sampled from a male donor in good health and CMV-seronegative.

The chain joins TRBV29-1 to TRBJ1-5, with D possibly TRBD1 on 6 matching bases. Germline CDR1 reads SQVTM; CDR2 reads ANQGSEA. This CDR3 has 15 residues. The V end was cut by 7 bases, the J end by 1 base, with 17 bases between. The CDR3 nucleotides read TGCAGCGCCCGTTTAGGGAGGGGGAGCAATCAGCCCCAGCATTTT. Amino acid sequence: CSARLGRGSNQPQHF.

The chain joins TRBV20-1 to TRBJ1-2, with TRBD1 matching over 7 bases. The CDR3 extends over 10 amino acids. Per germline, CDR1 DFQATT and CDR2 SNEGSKA (reference sequence). The CDR3 DNA is TGCGGCCGGACAGGCCGTGGCTACACCTTC. Its protein product is CGRTGRGYTF.

This clone was counted between two and nine times. The V call is TRBV9, the J call TRBJ2-2, with D possibly matching TRBD2 (6 bases). The V gene's germline CDR1 is SGDLS and CDR2 YYNGEE. The CDR3 spans 16 residues. V lost 1 base and J lost 0, with 10 bases in between. In DNA, the CDR3 is TGTGCCAGCAGCGTATCGGAGGGTGCGAACACCGGGGAGCTGTTTTTT. Translating gives CASSVSEGANTGELFF.

The V call is TRBV15, the J call TRBJ2-7; TRBD1 might be the D (6 bases). The CDR3 runs to 16 residues. V gave up 0 bases and J gave up 5 bases, with 17 bases separating them. The germline V gene encodes CDR1 LNHNV and CDR2 YYDKDF (reference sequence). CDR3 sequence reads: CATSREPGQLLNEQYF. The DNA of the CDR3 is TGTGCCACCAGCAGAGAGCCGGGACAACTACTAAACGAGCAGTACTTC.

The V and J genes are TRBV19 and TRBJ1-5; no clear D gene. Looked up from germline, CDR1 is LNHDA and CDR2 is SQIVND (reference sequence). CDR3 length: 19 residues. Deletions cut 1 base from V and 0 bases from J, with 19 bases between. This CDR3 reads CASSIGGPATRYSNQPQHF. Here the CDR3 DNA reads TGTGCCAGTAGTATAGGAGGGCCCGCGACTCGGTATAGCAATCAGCCCCAGCATTTT. Filled out from reference TRBV19 and TRBJ1-5, the complete variable domain reads DGGITQSPKYLFRKEGQNVTLSCEQNLNHDAMYWYRQDPGQGLRLIYYSQIVNDFQKGDIAEGYSVSREKKESFPLTVTSAQKNPTAFYLCASSIGGPATRYSNQPQHFGDGTRLSIL.

The chain employs TRBV30 and TRBJ1-5; tentatively, D is TRBD1 (6 bases). CDR1 GTSNPN and CDR2 SVGIG come from the germline V gene (reference sequence). The CDR3 covers 13 residues. V was clipped by 5 bases and J by 6 bases, with 14 bases between them. Written as DNA, the CDR3 is TGTGCCTGGGGCCCGGGACAAAGTCAGCCCCAGCATTTT. Protein: CAWGPGQSQPQHF.

In this sample, this clone turned up a few times. V usage is TRBV7-2 and J usage is TRBJ2-1; 8 bases are shared with TRBD2. Germline V gene lookup returns CDR1 SGHTA and CDR2 FQGNSA. V trimming: 5 bases; J trimming: 0 bases; junction bases outside the gene matches: 3. The CDR3 totals 15 residues. CDR3 DNA: TGTGCCAGCAGCATTAGCGGGGTCTCCTACAATGAGCAGTTCTTC. Amino acids: CASSISGVSYNEQFF.

In its sample, this clone was seen once. The junction does not match germline at one end; this may be a read error. The J gene is TRBJ1-2, the V gene TRBV18, with D perhaps TRBD1 (6 bases). Germline V lookup: CDR1 KGHSH, CDR2 LQKENI. The CDR3 is 15 residues long. The CDR3 sequence is CASSPLATGNYGYPF. The CDR3 region has the DNA TGTGCCAGCTCACCACTCGCGACAGGAAACTATGGCTACCCCTTC.